This T cell receptor beta chain was sequenced during a study of T cells after yellow fever vaccination. Overall study: When fractions had low cell numbers, they were prepared with SMART-Seq v4 Ultra Low Input. Findings and caveats of the study: Peaking faster, on day 5 versus 15, the secondary response was nonetheless weaker. The study re-detected most primary-vaccination clones after the booster (96% CD4, almost 90% CD8).

With V trimmed by 3 bases and J by 7 bases, 3 bases remained unmatched. The CDR3 contains 13 residues. Looked up from germline, CDR1 is DFQATT and CDR2 is SNEGSKA (reference sequence). By 5'RACE template switching, TCR cDNA was produced, with a universal primer site and UMIs added in the process. MiXCR was run by TCRdb on the 5' RACE reads, yielding one entry per CDR3 protein. The top ten clones hold roughly 17% of a sample with around 310,000 distinct CDR3 sequences, 8.5% to 10% of them seen once. Details on this clonotype: What it binds is unknown.

The chain employs TRBV20-1 and TRBJ1-6; 7 bases align to TRBD1. The material sequenced was PBMCs, taken on the day of the first yellow fever vaccination. The sequence derives from a man aged 18 to 29 who received the YFV17D yellow fever vaccine. The CDR3 protein is CSASRDRNSPLHF. In DNA form, the CDR3 reads TGCAGTGCTAGCCGGGACAGAAATTCACCCCTCCACTTT.